A single sample gave rise to the 15 T cell receptor beta chains below, sequenced in a study of spatial heterogeneity in lung cancer. These receptors have no identified antigens. Time point described: sample taken at primary tumor resection. TCRdb reprocessed the 5' RACE reads with MiXCR, giving one entry per CDR3 protein. The sample has about 17,000 distinct CDR3 sequences, 6.2% seen once. Study results and caveats: Within tumors, counts of expanded alpha and beta TCRs tracked tumor mutation counts.

The input for sequencing was lung tumor tissue, taken at surgery. These receptors all stem from a male donor with early-stage non-small cell lung cancer.

The table lists this clonotype with many counts. A library prepared for alpha chains yielded this beta chain as an off-target read; its size is of little meaning. This rearrangement joins TRBV29-1 to TRBJ1-1; no reliable D call. CDR3 length: 13 amino acids. The V gene lost 4 bases and the J gene lost 1 base, with 10 bases spanning the gap. Germline assignment: CDR1 SQVTM and CDR2 ANQGSEA. CDR3: CSVAGRSNTEAFF. Here the CDR3 DNA reads TGCAGCGTTGCCGGACGGTCGAACACTGAAGCTTTCTTT.

With respect to this clonotype: This beta chain is an off-target read within a library intended for alpha chains, so its frequency means little. The V call is TRBV20-1, the J call TRBJ1-1; 7 bases match TRBD1. CDR1 and CDR2 (germline): DFQATT, SNEGSKA (reference sequence). The CDR3 is 15 amino acids. V shed 5 bases and J 0 bases; nucleotides not matched to a gene: 9. The CDR3 region is CSAHRTGNMNTEAFF. CDR3 DNA: TGCAGTGCTCACAGGACAGGTAACATGAACACTGAAGCTTTCTTT.

This clonotype has ten or more counts. The library was prepared for alpha chains; this beta chain is a stray read, so its frequency means little. The CDR3 DNA sequence: TGTGCCAGCAGTCCTGACAGGTCAAACACCGGGGAGCTGTTTTTT. This encodes CASSPDRSNTGELFF. The chain couples TRBV28 to TRBJ2-2; tentative D call: TRBD1 (6 bases). V lost 5 bases and J lost 2, with 12 bases in between. Germline V gene lookup returns CDR1 MDHEN and CDR2 SYDVKM. The CDR3 has 15 residues.

As regards this clonotype: This beta chain is a stray sequence in a library constructed for alpha chains; its clone size is not meaningful. The chain is built from TRBV5-1 and TRBJ2-1, with 7 positions matching TRBD1. CDR1 and CDR2 from the germline V gene are SGHRS and YFSETQ. V lost 4 bases, J lost 3 bases, and 13 bases stayed unmatched. The CDR3 covers 17 residues. The CDR3 region has the DNA TGCGCCAGCAGCCCCAGTGACAGGGCGGCGGGCTACAATGAGCAGTTCTTC. Translation gives CASSPSDRAAGYNEQFF.

This clonotype was seen many times. In a library made to pick up alpha chains, this beta chain is a stray read with a size that means little. This chain joins TRBV5-1 and TRBJ2-1, with D possibly TRBD2 on 5 matching bases. This CDR3 has 13 amino acids. Germline CDR1 SGHRS, CDR2 YFSETQ. The germline V and J ends were trimmed by 0 bases and 12 bases, with 13 bases remaining between them. The CDR3 nucleotides read TGCGCCAGCAGCTTGGCCGGTATGAGGGCGCAGTTCTTC. Translation gives CASSLAGMRAQFF.

This clonotype was seen repeatedly, ten times or more. Because this beta chain is a stray read in a library intended to capture alpha chains, its abundance should not be given much weight. The chain employs TRBV5-6 and TRBJ2-1; 9 bases align to TRBD2. CDR1 is SGHDT and CDR2 is YYEEEE in the germline V gene. Trimming cost V 0 bases and J 7 bases; bases outside gene matches: 8. CDR3 length equals 16 residues. CDR3 residues: CASSLDRGLAVNEQFF. The CDR3 region has the DNA TGTGCCAGCAGCTTGGATAGGGGACTAGCCGTAAATGAGCAGTTCTTC. Full variable domain (missing parts from reference TRBV5-6 and TRBJ2-1): DAGVTQSPTHLIKTRGQQVTLRCSPKSGHDTVSWYQQALGQGPQFIFQYYEEEERQRGNFPDRFSGHQFPNYSSELNVNALLLGDSALYLCASSLDRGLAVNEQFFGPGTRLTVL.

This clonotype was counted only a few times. Within a library made for alpha chains, this beta chain is off target, and its count is uninformative. The chain uses TRBV20-1 and TRBJ2-5; no clear D gene. V lost 0 bases and J 3 bases, leaving 8 bases between the germline ends. Germline V CDR1 and CDR2: DFQATT, SNEGSKA (reference sequence). CDR3 length equals 13 residues. For the CDR3, the DNA is TGCAGTGCTAGAGAAGGGTTCGAAGAGACCCAGTACTTC. This translates into CSAREGFEETQYF.

This clonotype showed up many times. Because the library targeted alpha chains, this beta chain is an off-target read whose size means little. The chain recombines TRBV13 with TRBJ2-2; D gene uncertain. Trimming took 2 bases from V and 5 from J, leaving 6 bases between them. CDR3 size: 13 residues. Per germline, CDR1 PRHDT and CDR2 FYEKMQ (reference sequence). This chain's CDR3 is CASSLTYTGELFF. CDR3 in DNA: TGTGCCAGCAGCTTAACGTATACCGGGGAGCTGTTTTTT.

This clonotype has a handful of counts. This beta chain turned up in a library designed for alpha chains; as an off-target read, its abundance says little. The chain joins TRBV9 to TRBJ1-5; possible D gene TRBD1, 6 bases. The CDR3 runs 15 residues. V was pared by 3 bases and J by 3 bases, with 13 bases between. Looked up from germline, CDR1 is SGDLS and CDR2 is YYNGEE. CDR3 sequence reads: CASSAQGHDNQPQHF. CDR3 nucleotides: TGTGCCAGCAGCGCGCAGGGACACGACAATCAGCCCCAGCATTTT.

This clonotype turned up a few times. This beta chain was picked up by a library intended for alpha chains and is off target, so its count carries little meaning. V usage is TRBV6-1 and J usage is TRBJ2-2; maybe TRBD1 (6 bases). Per the germline V gene, CDR1 is MNHNS and CDR2 is SASEGT. The V and J ends lost 6 bases and 0 bases respectively, with 8 bases between them. This CDR3 is built from 14 residues. The CDR3 DNA is TGTGCCAGCAGCAGGGGCTCGAACACCGGGGAGCTGTTTTTT. Its translation: CASSRGSNTGELFF.

In this sample, this clonotype turned up many times. This beta chain is a stray sequence in a library constructed for alpha chains; its clone size is not meaningful. The chain employs TRBV11-2 and TRBJ2-1, with D perhaps TRBD2 (5 bases). V was trimmed by 2 bases and J by 4 bases, leaving 12 bases between them. The CDR3 has 15 residues. Germline V lookup: CDR1 SGHAT, CDR2 FQNNGV. CDR3 nucleotides: TGTGCCAGCAGCTTATACACGGACTTTTACAATGAGCAGTTCTTC. It codes for CASSLYTDFYNEQFF. The full variable domain, with the rest looked up from reference TRBV11-2 and TRBJ2-1, is EAGVAQSPRYKIIEKRQSVAFWCNPISGHATLYWYQQILGQGPKLLIQFQNNGVVDDSQLPKDRFSAERLKGVDSTLKIQPAKLEDSAVYLCASSLYTDFYNEQFFGPGTRLTVL.

This clonotype was recorded at least ten times. With the library built for alpha chains, this beta chain is off target and its frequency is not meaningful. This sequence joins TRBV4-3 and TRBJ2-2; weak D call: TRBD2 (5 bases). CDR1 is LGHNA, CDR2 YSLEER, per germline. The CDR3 has 14 amino acids. V shed 1 base and J shed 5 bases, with 8 bases lying between them. DNA of the CDR3: TGCGCCAGCAGCCAAGCGGGGTTAACCGGGGAGCTGTTTTTT. It specifies CASSQAGLTGELFF.

This clonotype was detected many times. The size of this beta chain means little, since it is a stray read in a library made for alpha chains. The chain carries TRBV6-5 and TRBJ1-2, with D hard to call. This CDR3 is built from 11 residues. CDR1 is MNHEY and CDR2 is SVGAGI in the germline V gene. CDR3 DNA sequence: TGTGCAGCGGGCAACCGACTGGGCTACACCTTC. It encodes CAAGNRLGYTF.

This clonotype was seen ten or more times. Since it is a stray read in a library aimed at alpha chains, this beta chain has a size that is not meaningful. The chain has TRBV6-5 and TRBJ1-1; D uncertain. Between the trimmed V and J ends, which lost 6 bases and 0 bases, there was a span of 14 bases. This CDR3 has 15 residues. Germline loops: CDR1 MNHEY, CDR2 SVGAGI. The CDR3 here is CASRLSSKLNTEAFF. For the CDR3, the DNA is TGTGCCAGCAGACTCAGTTCGAAATTGAACACTGAAGCTTTCTTT.

This clonotype has ten or more counts. The library was designed around alpha chains, so this beta chain is a stray read whose abundance carries little weight. This chain connects TRBV10-3 to TRBJ1-5; perhaps TRBD1 as D (6 bases). The CDR3 has 14 residues. Germline V gene data show CDR1 as ENHRY and CDR2 as SYGVKD. Trimming cost V 4 bases and J 4 bases, with 11 bases left between them. The CDR3 region has the DNA TGTGCCATCAGTGTGGCAGGGGTGAATCAGCCCCAGCATTTT. Its protein is CAISVAGVNQPQHF.